This entry lists 25 T cell receptor beta chains sequenced from one sample in a study of CD8 T cells in Susac syndrome. Random hexamers primed reverse transcription of about 0.45 to 1 ug RNA. TCRdb reanalysed the immunoSEQ multiplex PCR reads using MiXCR and keeps one entry per CDR3 protein. The data contain about 200,000 distinct CDR3 sequences, 80% to 95% of them singletons. Sequencing was carried out using CD8+ T cells from PBMCs. The receptor source for this set is a human donor with multiple sclerosis.

The chain is built from TRBV27 and TRBJ1-1, with D uncertain. Trimming stripped 6 bases from V and 7 bases from J, with 9 bases between. The CDR3 totals 11 residues. CDR1 MNHEY and CDR2 SMNVEV come from the germline V gene (reference sequence). The DNA for the CDR3 is TGTGCCAGCAGCTCCGCCGTTGAAGCTTTCTTT. Translated: CASSSAVEAFF.

This clonotype was detected once. The rearrangement uses TRBV20-1 and TRBJ1-5; 9 positions agree with TRBD1. This CDR3 is 16 amino acids long. The trim removed 1 base at V and 6 bases at J, leaving 10 bases unmatched. CDR1 is DFQATT, CDR2 SNEGSKA, per germline (reference sequence). This CDR3 reads CSARVPGQGVGQPQHF. CDR3 nucleotides: TGCAGTGCTAGAGTACCGGGACAGGGCGTGGGTCAGCCCCAGCATTTT.

This clonotype came up once. The CDR3 spells CASRNGTNYEQYF. The CDR3 DNA reads TGTGCCAGCAGGAACGGAACAAACTACGAGCAGTACTTC. The chain uses TRBV27 and TRBJ2-7, with D unclear. The CDR3 is 13 amino acids. Per the germline V gene, CDR1 is MNHEY and CDR2 is SMNVEV (reference sequence). V lost 6 bases, J lost 3 bases, and 12 bases lay in between.

The chain carries TRBV2 and TRBJ2-7; D gene uncertain. The CDR3 is made up of 12 amino acids. V lost 6 bases, J lost 1 base, and 7 bases lay in between. The germline V gene encodes CDR1 SNHLY and CDR2 FYNNEI. The CDR3 nucleotides read TGTGCCAGCAGATCGGAATCCTACGAGCAGTACTTC. Translating it yields CASRSESYEQYF.

The chain links TRBV15 to TRBJ2-7; 7 bases map to TRBD1. The CDR3 has 16 amino acids. Germline V gives CDR1 LNHNV, CDR2 YYDKDF (reference sequence). Unmatched junction bases numbered 9, after V lost 2 bases and J lost 2 bases. The CDR3: CATSRSLTGLTYEQYF. In DNA form, the CDR3 reads TGTGCCACCAGCAGATCCTTGACAGGGTTAACCTACGAGCAGTACTTC.

The V and J genes are TRBV5-6 and TRBJ1-1, with D uncertain. Germline CDR1 SGHDT, CDR2 YYEEEE. This CDR3 is built from 14 residues. V lost 1 base to trimming and J lost 0 bases, with 7 bases between them. The CDR3 DNA sequence: TGTGCCAGCAGCTTGCAGTGGGTGAACACTGAAGCTTTCTTT. Protein: CASSLQWVNTEAFF.

The chain uses TRBV4-1 and TRBJ1-1, with D possibly TRBD1 on 5 matching bases. The ends were cut back, 0 bases at V and 0 bases at J, with 11 bases in the middle. The CDR3 is 16 residues long. Per germline, CDR1 MGHRA and CDR2 YSYEKL. The CDR3 protein is CASSQETVTMNTEAFF. CDR3 sequence (DNA): TGCGCCAGCAGCCAAGAGACAGTGACCATGAACACTGAAGCTTTCTTT.

The rearrangement uses TRBV5-6 and TRBJ2-2, with D unresolved. V lost 0 bases to trimming and J lost 6 bases, with 9 bases between them. This CDR3 region has 14 residues. Germline CDR1 SGHDT, CDR2 YYEEEE. CDR3 sequence reads: CASSLAGSAGELFF. The CDR3 DNA reads as TGTGCCAGCAGCTTGGCGGGTTCGGCCGGGGAGCTGTTTTTT. Supplemented by reference TRBV5-6 and TRBJ2-2, the full variable domain reads DAGVTQSPTHLIKTRGQQVTLRCSPKSGHDTVSWYQQALGQGPQFIFQYYEEEERQRGNFPDRFSGHQFPNYSSELNVNALLLGDSALYLCASSLAGSAGELFFGEGSRLTVL.

CDR3 in amino acids: CASSPVWGVTSGASYEQYF. The CDR3 coding sequence is TGTGCCAGCAGTCCCGTTTGGGGGGTGACTAGCGGGGCTTCCTACGAGCAGTACTTC. This chain uses TRBV12-3 or TRBV12-4 with TRBJ2-7; 11 bases are a match to TRBD2. CDR3 length: 19 amino acids. Trimming removed 5 bases from V and 1 base from J; junction bases left unmatched: 16.

This chain links TRBV6-1 with TRBJ1-2; 11 bases are a match to TRBD1. The V segment lost 6 bases and the J segment 2 bases; nucleotides outside the gene matches: 8. Germline V gene sequence: CDR1 MNHNS, CDR2 SASEGT. There are 16 residues in the CDR3. The CDR3 reads CASSLDRGLVNYGYTF. As DNA, the CDR3 is TGTGCCAGCAGCCTGGACAGGGGGCTCGTAAACTATGGCTACACCTTC.

The CDR3 DNA follows: TGTGCCAGCAGGAGCGTGGGGGGCAATCAGCCCCAGCATTTT. Amino acid sequence: CASRSVGGNQPQHF. This chain links TRBV27 with TRBJ1-5; D perhaps matches TRBD1 (5 bases). The germline V gene has CDR1 MNHEY and CDR2 SMNVEV (reference sequence). The CDR3 runs to 14 residues. Trimming removed 6 bases from V and 2 bases from J, with 11 bases in between.

The chain carries TRBV7-9 and TRBJ2-7, with a weak D call TRBD1 (5 bases). The CDR3 runs 13 residues. Germline V gives CDR1 SEHNR, CDR2 FQNEAQ (reference sequence). V was cut by 6 bases and J by 4 bases, with 13 bases left in between. The CDR3 DNA is TGTGCCAGCAGGTCCGGGTCAGGGTACGAGCAGTACTTC. Residues: CASRSGSGYEQYF.

The chain has TRBV6-4 and TRBJ2-1; 9 bases map to TRBD2. J lost 7 bases, V lost 2 bases, and 6 bases had no gene match. The CDR3 has 15 residues. The V gene's germline CDR1 is MRHNA and CDR2 SNTAGT. The CDR3 nucleotides read TGTGCCAGCAGTGACGCGGCTAGCGGGATTAATGAGCAGTTCTTC. Translation gives CASSDAASGINEQFF.

The gene calls are TRBV19 and TRBJ2-7; D gene ambiguous. Germline V gives CDR1 LNHDA, CDR2 SQIVND (reference sequence). This CDR3 has 13 residues. The V end lost 2 bases, the J end lost 6 bases, and 11 bases lay between the germline ends. The CDR3 bases are TGTGCCAGTAGTATACAAGAACGGTCCGAGCAGTACTTC. Translation gives CASSIQERSEQYF.

The chain couples TRBV19 to TRBJ1-5, with a weak D call TRBD1 (5 bases). The CDR3 has 16 amino acids. V lost 3 bases and J 3 bases, leaving 15 bases between the germline ends. Per the germline V gene, CDR1 is LNHDA and CDR2 is SQIVND (reference sequence). The CDR3 loop is CASSMEWYRTNQPQHF. The CDR3 nucleotides are TGTGCCAGTAGTATGGAGTGGTACAGGACCAATCAGCCCCAGCATTTT.

The chain joins TRBV3-1 to TRBJ2-1; D gene unclear. The CDR3 runs 17 residues. Trimming took 1 base from V and 6 from J, leaving 19 bases between them. CDR1 LGHDT and CDR2 YNNKEL come from the germline V gene (reference sequence). Here the CDR3 DNA reads TGTGCCAGCAGCCAAGGGGTGGGTGGACCCTATCTCAATGAGCAGTTCTTC. Protein sequence: CASSQGVGGPYLNEQFF.

The chain employs TRBV24-1 and TRBJ1-5; no definite D call. CDR3 length: 13 amino acids. In germline, CDR1 is KGHDR, CDR2 SFDVKD. Between the trimmed V and J ends, which lost 4 bases and 7 bases, there was a span of 10 bases. The CDR3 bases are TGTGCCACCAGTGAGGGTGGTGGACAGCCCCAGCATTTT. Translating it yields CATSEGGGQPQHF.

The J gene is TRBJ1-1, the V gene TRBV5-6; D is ambiguous. The CDR3 is made up of 15 amino acids. Germline V lookup: CDR1 SGHDT, CDR2 YYEEEE. V lost 0 bases, J lost 2 bases, and 11 bases lay in between. The CDR3, as DNA: TGTGCCAGCAGCTTGGAGCCCGGAATTAACACTGAAGCTTTCTTT. This gives the protein CASSLEPGINTEAFF.

The chain combines TRBV19 with TRBJ2-2, with D hard to call. From germline, CDR1 is LNHDA and CDR2 SQIVND (reference sequence). CDR3 length: 15 amino acids. The V gene lost 7 bases and the J gene lost 5 bases, with 17 bases spanning the gap. CDR3 nucleotide sequence: TGTGCCAGTACCAACGGGCCCCTTGAAACCGGGGAGCTGTTTTTT. Protein: CASTNGPLETGELFF.

The chain has TRBV7-8 and TRBJ2-7; 8 nucleotides line up with TRBD1. V gave up 0 bases and J gave up 4 bases; unmatched junction bases: 2. Germline assignment: CDR1 SGHVS and CDR2 FQNEAQ. This CDR3 comprises 14 residues. DNA of the CDR3: TGTGCCAGCAGCTTAGCGGACAGGGTGTACGAGCAGTACTTC. Translating it yields CASSLADRVYEQYF.

The rearrangement links TRBV15 to TRBJ2-7, with 8 bases matching TRBD2. The CDR3 has 15 amino acids. Germline CDR1 is LNHNV and CDR2 is YYDKDF (reference sequence). V lost 6 bases to trimming and J lost 2 bases; unmatched junction nucleotides: 9. The CDR3 coding sequence is TGTGCCACCAGACCGACGGGGGGGTCCCCCTACGAGCAGTACTTC. Its translation: CATRPTGGSPYEQYF.

V gene TRBV7-9 combines with J gene TRBJ2-2; D uncertain. Germline CDR1 SEHNR, CDR2 FQNEAQ (reference sequence). This CDR3 spans 13 amino acids. With 3 bases removed from V and 4 bases from J, the gap between germline ends came to 6 bases. The CDR3 DNA is TGTGCCAGCAGCTTTTGGAGCACCGGGGAGCTGTTTTTT. Its protein product is CASSFWSTGELFF.

This clonotype was recorded only once. The chain recombines TRBV13 with TRBJ2-1; tentative D call: TRBD1 (5 bases). The V gene lost 1 base and the J gene lost 4 bases, with 17 bases spanning the gap. In germline, CDR1 is PRHDT, CDR2 FYEKMQ (reference sequence). The CDR3 covers 17 residues. CDR3 region: CASSLDWISGSYNEQFF. The CDR3 nucleotides read TGTGCCAGCAGCTTAGACTGGATCTCAGGGTCTTACAATGAGCAGTTCTTC.

The chain has TRBV6-2 or TRBV6-3 and TRBJ2-7; 8 bases align to TRBD2. The CDR3 runs 15 residues. The V and J ends lost 5 bases and 0 bases, in that order; junction bases with no gene match: 6. Looked up from germline, CDR1 is MNHEY and CDR2 is SVGEGT. This chain's CDR3 is CASSPQAGVSYEQYF. In DNA form, the CDR3 reads TGTGCCAGCAGTCCCCAAGCGGGAGTCTCCTACGAGCAGTACTTC.

J is TRBJ2-3 and V is TRBV2; no clear D. Germline assignment: CDR1 SNHLY and CDR2 FYNNEI. The CDR3 sequence is 13 residues long. Trimming cost V 2 bases and J 4 bases, with 7 bases left between them. This CDR3 reads CASSERYSDTQYF. The CDR3 DNA reads as TGTGCCAGCAGTGAAAGGTATTCAGATACGCAGTATTTT.